The entry below gives a single T cell receptor (beta chain) sequence along with its context. The sample comes from a study of blood T cell repertoires in COVID-19. The wider study: Specimens from acute and convalescent COVID-19 originated in the United States, Italy and Spain. T cells, B-cell-depleted T cells, or PBMCs supplied cDNA or gDNA.

Per the germline V gene, CDR1 is MNHNY and CDR2 is SVGAGI (reference sequence). The ends were cut back, 6 bases at V and 3 bases at J, with 11 bases in the middle. The CDR3 has 13 residues. Per the original data handling: Counts of nucleated cells, estimated from reference gene primer amplification, were obtained. Assay used: immunoSEQ multiplex PCR; TCRdb lists only in-frame clones, some missing. That table supplies the V and J calls and clone size; D and trimming were determined from the DNA. The repertoire holds about 77,000 clones, with less than 85% as singletons. The chain combines TRBV6-6 with TRBJ1-1; D unresolved. Sequencing used peripheral blood. The receptor comes from a man in his 70s with active or convalescent COVID-19. Here the CDR3 reads CASRGSTYTEAFF. Here the CDR3 DNA reads TGTGCCAGCAGGGGTAGCACTTACACTGAAGCTTTCTTT.